These 23 T cell receptor beta chains originate from one sample sequenced in a study of blood T cell repertoires in COVID-19. Using immunoSEQ multiplex PCR, the repertoire was profiled, and TCRdb retains in-frame clones only, with some absent. The sample shows 270,000 or so clones, 89% of them seen only once. The sequenced material came from peripheral blood. The receptors come from a woman in her thirties or forties who had recovered from COVID-19.

The V and J genes are TRBV5-1 and TRBJ2-7; TRBD2 matches 9 bases. The germline gives CDR1 SGHRS, CDR2 YFSETQ. This CDR3 has 14 amino acids. V was clipped by 4 bases and J by 4 bases; unmatched bases: 6. The CDR3 loop is CASSSGGRSYEQYF. As DNA, the CDR3 is TGCGCCAGCAGCAGCGGGGGGAGAAGTTACGAGCAGTACTTC.

The chain employs TRBV19 and TRBJ2-3; tentative D call: TRBD2 (6 bases). V dropped 3 bases and J dropped 12 bases, with 13 bases sitting between them. This CDR3 contains 12 residues. Per the germline V gene, CDR1 is LNHDA and CDR2 is SQIVND (reference sequence). CDR3 nucleotides: TGTGCCAGTAGTATGCGTCGGGGAGGACAGTATTTT. Amino acids: CASSMRRGGQYF.

The rearrangement links TRBV25-1 to TRBJ2-5; D is possibly TRBD1 (5 bases). The length of the CDR3 is 15 residues. V lost 1 base, J lost 5 bases, and 14 bases lay in between. Germline V gives CDR1 MGHDK, CDR2 SYGVNS. The CDR3 bases are TGTGCCAGCAGTGAATTAGGGGTTGGACCGGAGACCCAGTACTTC. Its translation is CASSELGVGPETQYF.

This chain connects TRBV10-1 to TRBJ2-1, with 11 bases fitting TRBD1. V shed 10 bases, J shed 7 bases, and the junction held 15 bases outside the gene matches. The CDR3 length is 16 residues. CDR1 is WNHNN, CDR2 SYGVQD, per germline (reference sequence). The CDR3 coding sequence is TGCGCCACCTCGTACGAGCGGGACAGGGGGTTGAATGAGCAGTTCTTC. Protein product: CATSYERDRGLNEQFF.

This clone was observed once. The rearrangement links TRBV28 to TRBJ1-2; the D gene is possibly TRBD1 (5 bases). The CDR3 covers 14 residues. Germline V gives CDR1 MDHEN, CDR2 SYDVKM. V lost 5 bases and J 2 bases, leaving 12 bases between the germline ends. The CDR3 reads CASSPGQANYGYTF. The CDR3 nucleotides read TGTGCCAGCAGTCCAGGACAAGCGAACTATGGCTACACCTTC.

The chain couples TRBV2 to TRBJ2-3; possible D gene TRBD2, 7 bases. Germline CDR1 SNHLY, CDR2 FYNNEI. The V end lost 0 bases, the J end lost 4 bases, and 11 bases lay between the germline ends. The CDR3 sequence is 15 residues long. The CDR3, as DNA: TGTGCCAGCAGTGAAGCGGGGGGGCCAGCAGATACGCAGTATTTT. Its translation: CASSEAGGPADTQYF.

The chain employs TRBV5-4 and TRBJ2-1, with TRBD2 identical over 11 bases. Germline V gene lookup returns CDR1 SGHNT and CDR2 YYREEE (reference sequence). This CDR3 spans 17 amino acids. Germline trimming cut 4 bases from V and 4 bases from J; bases unmatched to any gene: 10. The CDR3 reads CASSAAVGLAVYNEQFF. The CDR3 region has the DNA TGTGCCAGCAGCGCTGCTGTGGGACTAGCGGTTTACAATGAGCAGTTCTTC. Full variable domain (outside the CDR3, taken from reference TRBV5-4 and TRBJ2-1): ETGVTQSPTHLIKTRGQQVTLRCSSQSGHNTVSWYQQALGQGPQFIFQYYREEENGRGNFPPRFSGLQFPNYSSELNVNALELDDSALYLCASSAAVGLAVYNEQFFGPGTRLTVL.

This chain links TRBV23-1 with TRBJ2-2, with 10 bases that match TRBD1. TRBV23-1 is an ORF; its function is uncertain. The ends lost 2 bases at V and 5 bases at J; junction bases unmatched: 2. This CDR3 is 15 amino acids long. The CDR3, as DNA: TGCGCCAGCAGTCAACCGGGACAGGGGACCGGGGAGCTGTTTTTT. This codes for CASSQPGQGTGELFF.

The chain uses TRBV11-3 and TRBJ2-1, with D possibly TRBD1 on 6 matching bases. Germline CDR1 and CDR2: SGHNT and YENEEA. The CDR3 runs 13 residues. V was pared by 3 bases and J by 5 bases, with 8 bases between. The CDR3 region has the DNA TGTGCCAGCAGCTTGGGGGACAACAATGAGCAGTTCTTC. Its translation is CASSLGDNNEQFF.

CDR3 region: CASRAGPGVAGNTIYF. CDR3 DNA sequence: TGTGCCAGCAGGGCGGGGCCGGGGGTCGCTGGAAACACCATATATTTT. The chain joins TRBV2 to TRBJ1-3; the D gene is possibly TRBD1 (5 bases). Germline values: CDR1 SNHLY, CDR2 FYNNEI. The CDR3 length is 16 residues. Trimming shortened V by 6 bases and J by 2 bases, and 17 bases separated the two germline ends.

The chain joins TRBV28 to TRBJ2-5, with D possibly matching TRBD2 (5 bases). The V gene's germline CDR1 is MDHEN and CDR2 SYDVKM. The V end lost 3 bases, the J end lost 5 bases, and 10 bases lay between the germline ends. This CDR3 comprises 13 residues. CDR3 protein: CASSFPGGETQYF. CDR3 bases: TGTGCCAGCAGTTTTCCCGGAGGCGAGACCCAGTACTTC.

The chain joins TRBV6-1 to TRBJ2-2, with a possible D match to TRBD1 (5 bases). Germline V CDR1 and CDR2: MNHNS, SASEGT. The CDR3 covers 15 residues. The V and J ends lost 1 base and 1 base respectively, with 7 bases between them. The CDR3, as DNA: TGTGCCAGCAGTGAAGGACAGAGGAACACCGGGGAGCTGTTTTTT. Its protein product is CASSEGQRNTGELFF.

This clone turned up a few times. The V gene is TRBV6-5, the J gene TRBJ2-2; 7 nucleotides line up with TRBD1. Trimming at V came to 8 bases and at J to 2 bases, leaving 8 bases not matched to a gene. CDR1 and CDR2 from the germline V gene are MNHEY and SVGAGI. The CDR3 runs to 15 residues. The CDR3 DNA follows: TGTGCCAGCCAGACAGGGTTCGGAAACACCGGGGAGCTGTTTTTT. Translating gives CASQTGFGNTGELFF.

The chain employs TRBV11-2 and TRBJ1-1, with D unclear. Trimming removed 1 base at V and 7 bases at J, with 10 bases between. CDR1 and CDR2 from the germline V gene are SGHAT and FQNNGV. The CDR3 extends over 13 amino acids. The CDR3 DNA follows: TGTGCCAGCAGCTTAGGAGGAACGGTTGAAGCTTTCTTT. This codes for CASSLGGTVEAFF.

This chain connects TRBV18 to TRBJ2-3; TRBD1 might be the D (6 bases). CDR1 and CDR2 from the germline V gene are KGHSH and LQKENI. The V gene lost 6 bases and the J gene lost 4 bases, with 17 bases spanning the gap. The length of the CDR3 is 15 residues. CDR3 nucleotides: TGTGCCAGCTCGCTGACAGGAAACCCGGCAGATACGCAGTATTTT. It encodes CASSLTGNPADTQYF. Using reference TRBV18 and TRBJ2-3 for the parts outside the CDR3, the full variable domain is NAGVMQNPRHLVRRRGQEARLRCSPMKGHSHVYWYRQLPEEGLKFMVYLQKENIIDESGMPKERFSAEFPKEGPSILRIQQVVRGDSAAYFCASSLTGNPADTQYFGPGTRLTVL.

The chain combines TRBV28 with TRBJ2-2; 14 bases fit TRBD2. The germline gives CDR1 MDHEN, CDR2 SYDVKM. The CDR3 totals 19 residues. Losses at the gene ends were 6 bases for V and 7 bases for J; bases not matched to a gene: 16. The CDR3 DNA is TGTGCCAGCAGACCGGACGGGAGACTAGCGGGAGGGCCGAGCGGGGAGCTGTTTTTT. It yields the protein CASRPDGRLAGGPSGELFF. Filled out from reference TRBV28 and TRBJ2-2, the complete variable domain reads DVKVTQSSRYLVKRTGEKVFLECVQDMDHENMFWYRQDPGLGLRLIYFSYDVKMKEKGDIPEGYSVSREKKERFSLILESASTNQTSMYLCASRPDGRLAGGPSGELFFGEGSRLTVL.

The genes are TRBV18 and TRBJ2-5; 10 bases line up with TRBD2. The CDR3 spans 17 residues. V was pared by 3 bases and J by 5 bases, with 12 bases of the junction left unmatched. Germline assignment: CDR1 KGHSH and CDR2 LQKENI. The CDR3 is CASSPWTSGVTGETQYF. The CDR3 nucleotides read TGTGCCAGCTCACCCTGGACTAGCGGAGTCACGGGGGAGACCCAGTACTTC.

The chain recombines TRBV27 with TRBJ1-2; D is uncertain. CDR3 size: 12 residues. V gave up 6 bases and J gave up 4 bases, with 9 bases separating them. CDR1 and CDR2 (germline): MNHEY, SMNVEV (reference sequence). The CDR3 protein is CASRSRIYGYTF. CDR3 coding DNA: TGTGCCAGCAGGTCTAGGATCTATGGCTACACCTTC.

The chain links TRBV5-8 to TRBJ1-2; D is ambiguous. In germline, CDR1 is SGHTS, CDR2 YDEGEE. This CDR3 is 13 amino acids long. Trimming took off 4 bases at V and 2 bases at J, with 9 bases between the two ends. CDR3 nucleotide sequence: TGTGCCAGCAGCCAGACGGGAAACTATGGCTACACCTTC. Translation: CASSQTGNYGYTF.

V gene TRBV5-4 combines with J gene TRBJ2-5; 11 nucleotides line up with TRBD2. V shed 2 bases and J 4 bases; nucleotides not matched to a gene: 10. The CDR3 consists of 17 residues. Per the germline V gene, CDR1 is SGHNT and CDR2 is YYREEE (reference sequence). CDR3 residues: CASSLGSSGRARETQYF. The CDR3, as DNA: TGTGCCAGCAGCTTAGGTAGTAGCGGGAGGGCCCGAGAGACCCAGTACTTC.

The rearrangement uses TRBV5-1 and TRBJ2-5, with 9 positions matching TRBD1. The CDR3 is 15 amino acids. J gave up 2 bases and V 4 bases, and 6 bases lay outside the gene matches. In germline, CDR1 is SGHRS, CDR2 YFSETQ. Here the CDR3 DNA reads TGCGCCAGCAGCGTGGGACAGGGAAGGCAAGAGACCCAGTACTTC. This codes for CASSVGQGRQETQYF. Full variable domain (missing parts from reference TRBV5-1 and TRBJ2-5): KAGVTQTPRYLIKTRGQQVTLSCSPISGHRSVSWYQQTPGQGLQFLFEYFSETQRNKGNFPGRFSGRQFSNSRSEMNVSTLELGDSALYLCASSVGQGRQETQYFGPGTRLLVL.

This chain uses TRBV10-2 with TRBJ1-3; TRBD1 matches 7 bases. Germline CDR1 and CDR2: WSHSY and SAAADI. Trimming took 2 bases from V and 8 from J; bases not matched to a gene: 9. The CDR3 spans 15 residues. The chain's CDR3 is CASSEIYRGSYTIYF. CDR3 DNA: TGCGCCAGCAGTGAGATCTACAGGGGTTCGTACACCATATATTTT.

The chain is built from TRBV2 and TRBJ2-7; 8 positions match TRBD2. Germline-derived CDR1 and CDR2 are SNHLY and FYNNEI. With V trimmed by 7 bases and J by 2 bases, 4 bases remained unmatched. The CDR3 length is 13 residues. The CDR3 DNA reads TGTGCCAGCACGGGGGGGTCTACCTACGAGCAGTACTTC. Encoded protein: CASTGGSTYEQYF.